This T cell receptor beta chain stems from a study of CXCR3-negative and CXCR3-positive naive CD8 T cells. For the study at large: The total count of TRB reads reached around 130 million, and each library contributed about 1.5 +/- 0.3 million.

Germline loops: CDR1 DFQATT, CDR2 SNEGSKA (reference sequence). This CDR3 has 16 residues. Through 5' RACE with UMI labels, the TRB cDNA libraries were prepared. From the 5' RACE reads, TCRdb lists one entry per CDR3 protein and no DNA. The sample's table shows about 53,000 distinct CDR3 sequences. The sequence came from a human donor in good health. Some clones in this sample may be carry-over from other donors' samples. This chain uses TRBV20-1 with TRBJ1-5; as DNA is missing, the TRBD1 call by TCRdb cannot be tested. Sequenced input: naive CXCR3- CD8+ T cells from blood. Subset defined: CD45RO-CCR7+CD27+CD95- naive CD8+ T cells lacking CXCR3 (TNR3-). CDR3 protein: CSARDRGGGVAQPQHF.